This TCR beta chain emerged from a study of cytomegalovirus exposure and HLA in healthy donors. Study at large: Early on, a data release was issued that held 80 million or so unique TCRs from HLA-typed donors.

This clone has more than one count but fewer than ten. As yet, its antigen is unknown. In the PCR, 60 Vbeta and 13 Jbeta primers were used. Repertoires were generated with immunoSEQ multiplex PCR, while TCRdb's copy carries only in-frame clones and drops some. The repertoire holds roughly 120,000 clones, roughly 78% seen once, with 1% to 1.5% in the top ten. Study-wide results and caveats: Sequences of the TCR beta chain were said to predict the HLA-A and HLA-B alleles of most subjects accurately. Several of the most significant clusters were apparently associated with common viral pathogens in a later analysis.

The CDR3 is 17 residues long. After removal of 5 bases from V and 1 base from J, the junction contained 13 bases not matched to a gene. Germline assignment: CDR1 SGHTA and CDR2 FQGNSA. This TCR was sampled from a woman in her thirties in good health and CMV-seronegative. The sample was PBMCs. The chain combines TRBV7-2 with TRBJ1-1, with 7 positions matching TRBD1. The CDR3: CASSPLPRQGENTEAFF. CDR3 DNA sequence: TGTGCCAGCAGCCCCCTCCCCCGCCAGGGGGAGAACACTGAAGCTTTCTTT.